This T cell receptor beta chain was recorded in a study of blood T cell repertoires in COVID-19. Per the authors' pipeline: Using reference gene primer amplification, nucleated cell counts were estimated. TCRdb keeps only in-frame clones here, not all; method: immunoSEQ multiplex PCR. The V and J calls and clone size were taken over from that table, and D and trimming were inferred from the DNA. The table has 70,000 to 100,000 clones, roughly 89% seen once. From germline, CDR1 is LNHDA and CDR2 SQIVND (reference sequence). The V end was cut by 0 bases, the J end by 4 bases, with 6 bases between. The CDR3 totals 13 residues.

The gene calls are TRBV19 and TRBJ1-2; D remains ambiguous. The sample taken for sequencing was peripheral blood. This clonotype originated in a woman in her sixties or seventies with COVID-19, enrolled during active disease. The CDR3 DNA is TGTGCCAGTAGTATAGATGAGATCTATGGCTACACCTTC. Its protein product is CASSIDEIYGYTF.